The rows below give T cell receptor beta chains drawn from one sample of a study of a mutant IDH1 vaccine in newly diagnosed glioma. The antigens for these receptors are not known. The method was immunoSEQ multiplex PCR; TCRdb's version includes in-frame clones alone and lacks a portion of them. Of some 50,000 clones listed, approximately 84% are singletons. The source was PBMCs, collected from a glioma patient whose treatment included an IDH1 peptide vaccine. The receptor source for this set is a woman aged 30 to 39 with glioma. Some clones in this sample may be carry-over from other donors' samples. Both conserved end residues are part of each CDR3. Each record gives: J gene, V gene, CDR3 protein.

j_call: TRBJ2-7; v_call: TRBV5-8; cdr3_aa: CASSLDRVYEQYF
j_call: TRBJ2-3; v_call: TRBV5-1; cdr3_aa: CASSLAGLRTDTQYF
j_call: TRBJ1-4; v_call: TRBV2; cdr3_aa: CASSTRVAVQLFF
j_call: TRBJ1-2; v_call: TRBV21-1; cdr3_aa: CASSLPQTGFNYGYTF
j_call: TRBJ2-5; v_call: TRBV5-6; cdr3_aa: CASSLAGGETQYF
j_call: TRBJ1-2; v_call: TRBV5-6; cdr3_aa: CASSLRTGGLLVGYTF
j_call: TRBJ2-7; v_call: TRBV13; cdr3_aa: CASSARGARGEQYF
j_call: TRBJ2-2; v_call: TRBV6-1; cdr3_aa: CASPQGGTGELFF
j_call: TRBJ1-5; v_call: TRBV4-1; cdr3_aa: CASSPLGGQSNQPQHF
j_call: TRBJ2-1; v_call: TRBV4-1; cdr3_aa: CASSQDFGFNEQFF
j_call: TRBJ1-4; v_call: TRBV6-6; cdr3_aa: CASSSDGTGLSEKLFF
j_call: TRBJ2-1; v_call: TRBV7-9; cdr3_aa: CASSYGTSGPSLNEQFF
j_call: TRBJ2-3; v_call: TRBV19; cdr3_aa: CASSIQGHTDTQYF
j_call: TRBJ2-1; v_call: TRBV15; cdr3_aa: CATSGPGLDYNEQFF
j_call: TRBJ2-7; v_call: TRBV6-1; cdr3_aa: CASSEEFSYEQYF
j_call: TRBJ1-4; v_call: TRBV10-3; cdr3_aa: CAISVTSDRGHEKLFF
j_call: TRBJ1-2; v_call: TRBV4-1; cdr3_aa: CASSQEGSLAFYGYTF
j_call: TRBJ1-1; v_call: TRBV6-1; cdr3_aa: CASSPTATTEAFF
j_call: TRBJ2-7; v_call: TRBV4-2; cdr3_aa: CASSQDDGIGYEQYF
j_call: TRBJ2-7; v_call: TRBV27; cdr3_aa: CASSTLAGEQYF
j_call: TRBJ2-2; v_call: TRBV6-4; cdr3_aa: CASKDSSTGELFF
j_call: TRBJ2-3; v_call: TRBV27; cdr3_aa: CASSLGDSPTDTQYF
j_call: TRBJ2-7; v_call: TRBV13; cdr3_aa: CASSSRGGGAGYEQYF
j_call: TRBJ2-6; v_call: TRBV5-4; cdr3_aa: CASSQGLAGSGANVLTF
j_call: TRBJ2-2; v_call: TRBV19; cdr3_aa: CASSIEGPRTGELFF
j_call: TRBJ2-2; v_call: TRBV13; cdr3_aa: CASSLAVGGQTGELFF
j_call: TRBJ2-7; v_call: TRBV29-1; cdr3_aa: CSVGGGGSYEQYF
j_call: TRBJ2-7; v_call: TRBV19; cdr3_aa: CASSRLGDSYEQYF
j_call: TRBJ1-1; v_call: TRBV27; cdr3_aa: CASSFGKQLNTEAFF
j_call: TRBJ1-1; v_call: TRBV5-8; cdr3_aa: CASSPFQGTTEAFF
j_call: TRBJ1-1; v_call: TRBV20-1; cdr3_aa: CSAPDGTEAFF
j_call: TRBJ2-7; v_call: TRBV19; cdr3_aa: CASSIQGARYEQYF
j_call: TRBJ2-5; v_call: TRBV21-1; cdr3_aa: CASSKRGQDLQETQYF
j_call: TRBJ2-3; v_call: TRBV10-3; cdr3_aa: CASLAGFPSTDTQYF
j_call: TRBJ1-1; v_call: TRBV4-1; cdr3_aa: CASSREGTEAFF
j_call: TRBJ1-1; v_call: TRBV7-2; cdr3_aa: CASSFRGLGMNTEAFF
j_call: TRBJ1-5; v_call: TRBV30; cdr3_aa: CAWSVRGGAQQPQHF
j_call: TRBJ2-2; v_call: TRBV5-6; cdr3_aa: CASSHGSPGAGELFF
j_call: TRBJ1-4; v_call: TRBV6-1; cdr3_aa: CASSEGSGPGEKLFF
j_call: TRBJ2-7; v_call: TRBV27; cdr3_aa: CASSPAGTGAYEQYF
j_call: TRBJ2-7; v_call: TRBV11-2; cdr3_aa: CASSLDLVGGGIYEQYF
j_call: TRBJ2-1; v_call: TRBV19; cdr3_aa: CASRRGTSGGNEQFF
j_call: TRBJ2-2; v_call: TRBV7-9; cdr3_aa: CASSLALPNTGELFF
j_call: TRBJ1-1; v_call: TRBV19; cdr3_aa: CASSIGFSEAFF
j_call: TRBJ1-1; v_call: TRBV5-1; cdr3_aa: CASSFRTGSTTEAFF
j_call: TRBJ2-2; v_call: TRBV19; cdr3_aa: CASSHRTGTRTGELFF
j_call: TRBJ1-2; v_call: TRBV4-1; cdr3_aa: CASSHPRARDRGNYGYTF
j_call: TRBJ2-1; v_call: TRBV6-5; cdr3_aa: CASSSGLAIDEQFF
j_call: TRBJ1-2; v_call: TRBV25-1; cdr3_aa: CASSEPGQGFAYGYTF
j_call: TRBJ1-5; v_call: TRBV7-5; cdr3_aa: CARLFLTLIYSNQPQHF
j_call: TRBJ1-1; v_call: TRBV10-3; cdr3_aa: CATLGGGMNTEAFF
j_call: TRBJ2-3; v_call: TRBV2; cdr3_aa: CASTTIPDGQDTQYF
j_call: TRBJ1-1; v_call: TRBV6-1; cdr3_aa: CASSEHSGQGSLGAFF
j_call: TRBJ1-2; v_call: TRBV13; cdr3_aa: CASSLGLAPTGGYTF
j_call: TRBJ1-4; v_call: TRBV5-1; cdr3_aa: CASSLGQSNEKLFF
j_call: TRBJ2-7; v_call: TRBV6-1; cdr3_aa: CASTPRGGSYEQYF
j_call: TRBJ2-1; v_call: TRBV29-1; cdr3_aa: CSVVSYNEQFF
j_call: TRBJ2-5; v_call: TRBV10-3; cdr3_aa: CAIRADRERGETQYF
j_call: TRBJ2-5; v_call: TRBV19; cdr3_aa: CASSPRGRARGGYQETQYF